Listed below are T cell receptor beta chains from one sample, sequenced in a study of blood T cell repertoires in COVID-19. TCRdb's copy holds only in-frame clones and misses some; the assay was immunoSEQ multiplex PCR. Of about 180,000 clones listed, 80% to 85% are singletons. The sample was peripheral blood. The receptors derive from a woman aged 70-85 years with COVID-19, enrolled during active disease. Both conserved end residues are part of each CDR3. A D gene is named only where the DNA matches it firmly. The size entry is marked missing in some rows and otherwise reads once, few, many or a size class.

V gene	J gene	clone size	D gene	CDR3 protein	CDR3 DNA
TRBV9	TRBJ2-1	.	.	CASSPLRMTSYNEQFF	TGTGCCAGCAGCCCACTACGGATGACGTCCTACAATGAGCAGTTCTTC
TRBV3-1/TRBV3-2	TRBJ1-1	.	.	CASSVRQEAFF	TGTGCCAGCAGCGTAAGACAGGAAGCTTTCTTT
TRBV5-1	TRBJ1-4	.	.	CASSYLGLNEKLFF	TGCGCCAGCAGCTATCTGGGCCTGAATGAAAAACTGTTTTTT
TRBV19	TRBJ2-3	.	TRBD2	CASSRTSGRVTDTQYF	TGTGCCAGTAGCCGGACTAGCGGGAGGGTCACAGATACGCAGTATTTT
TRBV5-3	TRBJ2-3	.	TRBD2	CARSKGLAGPTQYF	TGTGCCAGAAGCAAGGGACTAGCGGGCCCGACGCAGTATTTT
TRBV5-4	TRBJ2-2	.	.	CASSLRLTGSGELFF	TGTGCCAGCAGCTTGAGGCTTACAGGGAGCGGGGAGCTGTTTTTT
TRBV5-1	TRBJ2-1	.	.	CASSFQRSSYNEQFF	TGCGCCAGCAGTTTTCAGCGGAGCTCCTACAATGAGCAGTTCTTC
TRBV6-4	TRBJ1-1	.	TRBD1	CASSPTLGQGNTEAFF	TGTGCCAGCAGTCCAACCCTGGGACAGGGGAACACTGAAGCTTTCTTT
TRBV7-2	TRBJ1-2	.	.	CASSLALEYRDGYTF	TGTGCCAGCAGCTTAGCGCTTGAGTACAGGGATGGCTACACCTTC
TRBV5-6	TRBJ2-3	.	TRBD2	CASSVGLAGFTDTQYF	TGTGCCAGCAGCGTGGGACTAGCGGGATTTACAGATACGCAGTATTTT
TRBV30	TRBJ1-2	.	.	CLGAGINYGYTF	TGCTTAGGGGCCGGTATTAACTATGGCTACACCTTC
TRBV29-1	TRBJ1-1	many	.	CSGREDTEAFF	TGCAGCGGCAGGGAGGACACTGAAGCTTTCTTT
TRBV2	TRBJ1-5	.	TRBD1	CASSGQGARQPQHF	TGTGCCAGCAGTGGACAGGGGGCTAGGCAGCCCCAGCATTTT
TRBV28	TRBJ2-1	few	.	CASSLLTGQLDEQFF	TGTGCCAGCAGTTTACTTACTGGGCAACTGGATGAGCAGTTCTTC
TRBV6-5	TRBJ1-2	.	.	CASSYSQGDGYTF	TGTGCCAGCAGTTACTCACAGGGAGATGGCTACACCTTC
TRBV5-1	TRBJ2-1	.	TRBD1	CASSSRTGLFGYEQFF	TGCGCCAGCAGCTCAAGGACAGGCCTCTTCGGCTATGAGCAGTTCTTC
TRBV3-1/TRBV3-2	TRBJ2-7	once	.	CASSLTQGGAYEQYF	TGTGCCAGCAGCCTTACGCAGGGGGGAGCCTACGAGCAGTACTTC
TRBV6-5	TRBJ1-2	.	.	CASSYSGHTSYGYTF	TGTGCCAGCAGTTACTCGGGACATACCTCCTATGGCTACACCTTC
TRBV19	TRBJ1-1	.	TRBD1	CASSELDRLGTEAFF	TGTGCCAGTAGTGAACTGGACAGGCTGGGTACTGAAGCTTTCTTT
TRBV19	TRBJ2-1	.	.	CASRLYNEQFF	TGTGCCAGTAGACTCTACAATGAGCAGTTCTTC
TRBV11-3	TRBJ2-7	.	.	CASSFSPVGAEQYF	TGTGCCAGCAGCTTCAGTCCAGTAGGGGCCGAGCAGTACTTC
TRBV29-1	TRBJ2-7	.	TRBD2	CSVLLAGGSSYEQYF	TGCAGCGTATTGCTAGCGGGGGGTAGCTCCTACGAGCAGTACTTC
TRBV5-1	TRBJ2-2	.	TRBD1	CASSAGQETGELFF	TGCGCCAGCAGCGCAGGACAGGAGACCGGGGAGCTGTTTTTT
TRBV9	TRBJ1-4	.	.	CASSVATATNEKLFF	TGTGCCAGCAGCGTAGCGACAGCAACTAATGAAAAACTGTTTTTT
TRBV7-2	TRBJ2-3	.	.	CASSLGRSLRDTQYF	TGTGCCAGCAGCTTAGGCCGGAGTCTAAGGGATACGCAGTATTTT
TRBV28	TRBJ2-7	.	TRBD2	CASSLRLAGNLYEQYF	TGTGCCAGCAGTTTACGGCTAGCGGGAAATCTCTACGAGCAGTACTTC
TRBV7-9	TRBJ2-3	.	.	CASSFWGESSTDTQYF	TGTGCCAGCAGCTTCTGGGGAGAATCTAGCACAGATACGCAGTATTTT
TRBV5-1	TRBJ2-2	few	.	CASSSTGLNTGELFF	TGCGCCAGCAGCTCGACAGGCCTGAACACCGGGGAGCTGTTTTTT
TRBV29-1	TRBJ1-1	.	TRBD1	CSVVRGQTEAFF	TGCAGCGTTGTTAGGGGGCAGACTGAAGCTTTCTTT
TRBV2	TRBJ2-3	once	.	CASTPSRTDTQYF	TGTGCCAGCACTCCGTCCCGCACAGATACGCAGTATTTT
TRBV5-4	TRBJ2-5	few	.	CASSSRTGRGETQYF	TGTGCCAGCAGCTCGCGGACAGGGAGGGGGGAGACCCAGTACTTC
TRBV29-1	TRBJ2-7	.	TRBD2	CSVVPSGFPSYEQYF	TGCAGCGTTGTTCCTAGCGGGTTTCCCTCCTACGAGCAGTACTTC
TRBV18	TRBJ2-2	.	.	CASSPGQNTGELFF	TGTGCCAGCTCACCGGGACAGAACACCGGGGAGCTGTTTTTT
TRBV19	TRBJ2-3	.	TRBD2	CASRAGTMRADTQYF	TGTGCCAGTAGGGCCGGGACTATGCGGGCAGATACGCAGTATTTT
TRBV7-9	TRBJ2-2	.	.	CASSLLTDSRGFNTGELFF	TGTGCCAGCAGCTTATTAACAGATTCTCGCGGGTTTAACACCGGGGAGCTGTTTTTT
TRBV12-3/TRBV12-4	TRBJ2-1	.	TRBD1	CASSPGGYNEQFF	TGTGCCAGCAGCCCAGGGGGCTACAATGAGCAGTTCTTC
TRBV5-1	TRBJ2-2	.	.	CASRQSTGELFF	TGCGCCAGCAGACAGAGCACCGGGGAGCTGTTTTTT
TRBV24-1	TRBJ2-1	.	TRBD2	CATRGLAGNEQFF	TGTGCCACCAGGGGACTAGCGGGAAATGAGCAGTTCTTC
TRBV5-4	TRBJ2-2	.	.	CASSHPGALAGELFF	TGTGCCAGCAGCCATCCAGGGGCTCTTGCCGGGGAGCTGTTTTTT
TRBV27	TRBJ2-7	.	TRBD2	CASSPRLAGPYEQYF	TGTGCCAGCAGTCCCAGACTAGCGGGCCCCTACGAGCAGTACTTC
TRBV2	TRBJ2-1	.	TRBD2	CASSEGLAGVSEFF	TGTGCCAGCAGTGAGGGACTAGCGGGAGTTAGCGAGTTCTTC
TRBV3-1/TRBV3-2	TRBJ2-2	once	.	CASSQSNRAYTGELFF	TGTGCCAGCAGCCAAAGTAACAGGGCTTACACCGGGGAGCTGTTTTTT
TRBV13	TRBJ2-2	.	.	CASSKDPRGTGELFF	TGTGCCAGCAGTAAGGACCCCCGGGGCACCGGGGAGCTGTTTTTT
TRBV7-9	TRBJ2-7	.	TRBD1	CASSSGQSYEQYF	TGTGCCAGCAGCTCGGGACAGTCCTACGAGCAGTACTTC
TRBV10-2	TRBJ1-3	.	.	CASSEVGLYGNTIYF	TGCGCCAGCAGTGAGGTGGGGCTTTATGGAAACACCATATATTTT
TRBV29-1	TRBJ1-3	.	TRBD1	CSVQGGESKNTIYF	TGCAGCGTTCAAGGGGGCGAGTCTAAAAACACCATATATTTT
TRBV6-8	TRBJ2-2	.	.	CASEGGANTGELFF	TGTGCCAGCGAGGGGGGGGCGAACACCGGGGAGCTGTTTTTT
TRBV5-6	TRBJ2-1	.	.	CASSLSRGVEQFF	TGTGCCAGCAGCTTAAGCAGGGGGGTTGAGCAGTTCTTC
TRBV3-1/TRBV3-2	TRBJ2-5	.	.	CASSQRGETQYF	TGTGCCAGCAGCCAAAGGGGGGAGACCCAGTACTTC
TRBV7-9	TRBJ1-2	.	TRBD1	CASSVGGQGAHGYTF	TGTGCCAGCAGCGTAGGGGGACAGGGGGCACATGGCTACACCTTC
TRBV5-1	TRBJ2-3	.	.	CASSLGDSEGYF	TGCGCCAGCAGCTTGGGTGACTCAGAGGGGTATTTT
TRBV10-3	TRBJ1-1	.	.	CAISESDSGDTEAFF	TGTGCCATCAGTGAGTCGGACAGCGGGGACACTGAAGCTTTCTTT
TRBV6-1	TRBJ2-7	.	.	CASSEAGGGYEQYF	TGTGCCAGCAGTGAAGCGGGAGGGGGCTACGAGCAGTACTTC
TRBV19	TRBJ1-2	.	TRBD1	CASSIAGDRLGSGYTF	TGTGCCAGTAGTATAGCAGGGGACAGGTTAGGATCTGGCTACACCTTC
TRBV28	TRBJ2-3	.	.	CASSFGQLTDTQYF	TGTGCCAGCAGTTTCGGACAGCTCACAGATACGCAGTATTTT